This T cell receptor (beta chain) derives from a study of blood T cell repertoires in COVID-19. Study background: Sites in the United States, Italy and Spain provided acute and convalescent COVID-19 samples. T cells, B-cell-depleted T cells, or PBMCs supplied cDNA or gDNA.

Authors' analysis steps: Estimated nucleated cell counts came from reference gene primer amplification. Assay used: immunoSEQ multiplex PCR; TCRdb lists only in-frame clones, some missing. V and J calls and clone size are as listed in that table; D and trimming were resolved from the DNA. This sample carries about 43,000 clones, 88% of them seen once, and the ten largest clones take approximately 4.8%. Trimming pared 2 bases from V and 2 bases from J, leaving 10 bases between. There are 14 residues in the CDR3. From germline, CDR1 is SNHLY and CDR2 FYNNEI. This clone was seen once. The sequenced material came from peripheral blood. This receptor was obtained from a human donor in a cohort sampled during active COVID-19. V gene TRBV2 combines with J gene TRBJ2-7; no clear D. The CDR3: CASSESHGAYEQYF. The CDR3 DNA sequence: TGTGCCAGCAGTGAATCACACGGAGCCTACGAGCAGTACTTC.